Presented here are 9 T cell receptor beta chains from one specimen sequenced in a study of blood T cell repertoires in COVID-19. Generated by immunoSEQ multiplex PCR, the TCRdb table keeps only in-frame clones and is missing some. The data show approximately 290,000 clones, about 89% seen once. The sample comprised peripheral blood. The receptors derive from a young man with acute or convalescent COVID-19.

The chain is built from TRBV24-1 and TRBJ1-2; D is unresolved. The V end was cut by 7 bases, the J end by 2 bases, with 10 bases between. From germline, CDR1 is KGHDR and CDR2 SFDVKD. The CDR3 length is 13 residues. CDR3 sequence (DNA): TGTGCCACCAGGGGAGGACGCAACTATGGCTACACCTTC. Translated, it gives CATRGGRNYGYTF.

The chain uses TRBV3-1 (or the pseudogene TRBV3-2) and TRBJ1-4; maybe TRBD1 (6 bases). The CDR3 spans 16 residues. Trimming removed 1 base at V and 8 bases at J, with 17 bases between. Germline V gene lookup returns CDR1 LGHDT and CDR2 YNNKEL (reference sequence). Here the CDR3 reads CASSQAPGGRREKLFF. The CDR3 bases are TGTGCCAGCAGCCAAGCCCCCGGGGGGCGCAGGGAAAAACTGTTTTTT.

As DNA, the CDR3 is TGTGCCAGCAGCGTAGGGCACAGGCAGAAGGGAATCTATGGCTACACCTTC. This gives the protein CASSVGHRQKGIYGYTF. The V and J genes are TRBV9 and TRBJ1-2; a possible D gene is TRBD1 (5 bases). Per the germline V gene, CDR1 is SGDLS and CDR2 is YYNGEE. Trimming stripped 0 bases from V and 4 bases from J, with 19 bases between. The CDR3 spans 17 residues. Together with reference TRBV9 and TRBJ1-2, the CDR3 gives the full variable domain: DSGVTQTPKHLITATGQRVTLRCSPRSGDLSVYWYQQSLDQGLQFLIQYYNGEERAKGNILERFSAQQFPDLHSELNLSSLELGDSALYFCASSVGHRQKGIYGYTFGSGTRLTVV.

This CDR3 is CASSVGGIPDTQYF. Here the CDR3 DNA reads TGTGCCAGCAGCGTAGGCGGGATCCCAGATACGCAGTATTTT. This chain joins TRBV9 and TRBJ2-3, with a possible D match to TRBD2 (6 bases). The V end lost 0 bases, the J end lost 4 bases, and 9 bases lay between the germline ends. CDR1 and CDR2 (germline): SGDLS, YYNGEE. This CDR3 is 14 amino acids long.

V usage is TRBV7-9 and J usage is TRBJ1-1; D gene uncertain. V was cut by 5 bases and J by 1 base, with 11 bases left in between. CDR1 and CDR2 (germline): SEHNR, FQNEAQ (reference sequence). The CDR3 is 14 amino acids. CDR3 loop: CASSRLAANTEAFF. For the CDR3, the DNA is TGTGCCAGCAGCCGACTGGCTGCGAACACTGAAGCTTTCTTT. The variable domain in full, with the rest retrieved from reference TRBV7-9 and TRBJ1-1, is DTGVSQNPRHKITKRGQNVTFRCDPISEHNRLYWYRQTLGQGPEFLTYFQNEAQLEKSRLLSDRFSAERPKGSFSTLEIQRTEQGDSAMYLCASSRLAANTEAFFGQGTRLTVV.

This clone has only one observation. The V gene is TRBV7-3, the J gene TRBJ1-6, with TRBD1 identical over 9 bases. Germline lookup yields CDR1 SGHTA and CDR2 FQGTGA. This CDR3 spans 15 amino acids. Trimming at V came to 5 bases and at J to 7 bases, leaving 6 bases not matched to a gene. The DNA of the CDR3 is TGTGCCAGCAGCCCGCCCGGGACAGGGAATTCACCCCTCCACTTT. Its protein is CASSPPGTGNSPLHF.

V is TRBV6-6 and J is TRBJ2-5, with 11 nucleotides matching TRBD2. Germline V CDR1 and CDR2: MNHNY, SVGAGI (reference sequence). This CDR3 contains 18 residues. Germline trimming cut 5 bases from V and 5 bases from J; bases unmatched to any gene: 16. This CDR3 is CASSPGPGLAVLFETQYF. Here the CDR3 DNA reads TGTGCCAGCAGTCCGGGGCCGGGACTAGCGGTTTTATTCGAGACCCAGTACTTC.

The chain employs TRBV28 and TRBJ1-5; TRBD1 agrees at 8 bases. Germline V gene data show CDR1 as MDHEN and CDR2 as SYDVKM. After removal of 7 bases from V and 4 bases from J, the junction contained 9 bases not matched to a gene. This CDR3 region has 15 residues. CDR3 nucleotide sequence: TGTGCCAGCAAAACCGGGACAGGCGGAAATCAGCCCCAGCATTTT. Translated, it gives CASKTGTGGNQPQHF.

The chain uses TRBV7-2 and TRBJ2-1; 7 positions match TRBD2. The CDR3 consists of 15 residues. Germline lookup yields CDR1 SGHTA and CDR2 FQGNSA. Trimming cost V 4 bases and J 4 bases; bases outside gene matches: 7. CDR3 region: CASSSTGGRYNEQFF. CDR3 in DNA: TGTGCCAGCAGCTCAACGGGGGGACGTTACAATGAGCAGTTCTTC.